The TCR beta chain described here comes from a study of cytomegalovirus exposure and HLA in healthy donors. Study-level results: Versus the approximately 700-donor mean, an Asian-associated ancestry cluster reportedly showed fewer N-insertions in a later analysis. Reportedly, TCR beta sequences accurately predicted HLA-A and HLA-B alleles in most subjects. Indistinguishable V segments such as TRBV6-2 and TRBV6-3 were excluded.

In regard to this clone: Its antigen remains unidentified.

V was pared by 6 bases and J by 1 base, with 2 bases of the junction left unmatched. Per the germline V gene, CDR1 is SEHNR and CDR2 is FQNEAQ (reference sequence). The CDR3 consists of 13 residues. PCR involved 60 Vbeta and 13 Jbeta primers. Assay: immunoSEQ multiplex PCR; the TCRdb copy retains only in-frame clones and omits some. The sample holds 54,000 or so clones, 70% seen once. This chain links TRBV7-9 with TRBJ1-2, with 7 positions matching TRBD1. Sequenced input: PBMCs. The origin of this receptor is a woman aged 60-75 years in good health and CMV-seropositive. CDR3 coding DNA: TGTGCCAGCAGGGGACAGCTTAACTATGGCTACACCTTC. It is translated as CASRGQLNYGYTF.